This T cell receptor (beta chain) was identified in a study of blood T cell repertoires in COVID-19. Background on the study: The United States, Italy and Spain were the sources of the acute and convalescent COVID-19 samples. T cells, B-cell-depleted T cells, or PBMCs supplied cDNA or gDNA.

Deletions cut 7 bases from V and 5 bases from J, with 21 bases between. Germline CDR1 reads ENHRY; CDR2 reads SYGVKD. The CDR3 is 15 residues long. Participant age was about 18 to 89 years, and participants resided in roughly 24 US areas. This clone has only one observation. Sequencing was performed with immunoSEQ multiplex PCR; in TCRdb, only in-frame clones are kept and a portion is missing. The sample includes fewer than 350,000 clones, 90% of them seen just once. Sequenced: PBMCs or T cells enriched from blood (not recorded which). The chain combines TRBV10-3 with TRBJ2-7; TRBD2 might be the D (5 bases). This clonotype was obtained from a woman aged 18-35 years with acute COVID-19. CDR3 region: CAITDVEVPLNEQYF. The CDR3 bases are TGTGCCATCACTGATGTGGAGGTACCCCTAAACGAGCAGTACTTC.